This TCR beta chain came from a study of blood T cell repertoires in COVID-19. Germline assignment: CDR1 MNHEY and CDR2 SMNVEV (reference sequence). Trimming removed 8 bases at V and 4 bases at J, with 16 bases between. The CDR3 has 14 residues. The table came from immunoSEQ multiplex PCR; TCRdb's copy has only in-frame clones and leaves some out. This sample has 120,000 to 150,000 clones; over 75% occur once, and the top ten carry over 10%. This clonotype was obtained from a man in his sixties with active or convalescent COVID-19. This rearrangement joins TRBV27 to TRBJ2-3; a possible D gene is TRBD2 (6 bases). Sequenced: peripheral blood. CDR3 region: CASGGLTKADTQYF. The CDR3, as DNA: TGTGCCAGCGGAGGGCTGACTAAGGCAGATACGCAGTATTTT.